One sample yielded the 14 T cell receptor beta chains listed below, sequenced in a study of T cells in Graves' hyperthyroidism and ophthalmopathy. There were TCR beta CDR3 regions amplified from RNA transcripts. During a first-round RT-PCR of the TCR CDR3, the HTBI primer set was used. TCRdb passed the multiplex PCR reads through MiXCR, listing each CDR3 protein once. The table has fewer than 650,000 distinct CDR3 sequences, 12% to 15% seen once. Sequenced input: blood. The source is a woman aged 40 to 55 with Graves' hyperthyroidism.

This clonotype was found a few times. This chain links TRBV7-8 with TRBJ2-1, with D perhaps TRBD1 (6 bases). This CDR3 has 16 amino acids. The V and J ends lost 0 bases and 9 bases respectively, with 18 bases between them. Germline values: CDR1 SGHVS, CDR2 FQNEAQ. The CDR3 spells CASSLAPGQGYLEQFF. The CDR3 DNA reads as TGTGCCAGCAGCTTAGCCCCCGGCCAGGGGTACCTTGAGCAGTTCTTC.

This clonotype was detected ten times or more. The chain carries TRBV5-1 and TRBJ2-7; 12 nucleotides align to TRBD2. The V and J ends lost 5 bases and 2 bases, in that order; junction bases with no gene match: 2. The length of the CDR3 is 14 residues. CDR1 and CDR2 (germline): SGHRS, YFSETQ. Here the CDR3 DNA reads TGCGCCAGCAGACTAGCGGGAGGTACCTACGAGCAGTACTTC. Its protein is CASRLAGGTYEQYF.

The rearrangement joins TRBV28 to TRBJ2-7, with 8 nucleotides matching TRBD2. V shed 2 bases and J 5 bases; nucleotides not matched to a gene: 11. CDR1 is MDHEN, CDR2 SYDVKM, per germline. The CDR3 loop spans 16 amino acids. CDR3 residues: CASSLPGLVGGHEQYF. The CDR3 nucleotides are TGTGCCAGCAGTTTACCGGGACTAGTGGGAGGACACGAGCAGTACTTC.

In this sample, this clonotype turned up many times. The gene calls are TRBV20-1 and TRBJ2-7, with a weak D call TRBD1 (5 bases). Germline-derived CDR1 and CDR2 are DFQATT and SNEGSKA (reference sequence). This CDR3 has 16 residues. V lost 0 bases to trimming and J lost 2 bases, with 17 bases between them. The CDR3 sequence is CSARDVGKGATYEQYF. Written as DNA, the CDR3 is TGCAGTGCTAGAGATGTTGGGAAAGGGGCAACCTACGAGCAGTACTTC.

This clonotype was detected many times. This chain uses TRBV3-1 with TRBJ2-1, with D tentatively TRBD1 (5 bases). CDR1 and CDR2 from the germline V gene are LGHDT and YNNKEL (reference sequence). Trimming removed 0 bases at V and 3 bases at J, with 9 bases between. There are 15 residues in the CDR3. The chain's CDR3 is CASSQDRVFYNEQFF. CDR3 nucleotides: TGTGCCAGCAGCCAAGACAGGGTTTTCTACAATGAGCAGTTCTTC.

In this sample, this clonotype turned up many times. V is TRBV18 and J is TRBJ2-7; tentatively, D is TRBD1 (6 bases). Looked up from germline, CDR1 is KGHSH and CDR2 is LQKENI. The CDR3 spans 13 residues. Trimming took off 5 bases at V and 2 bases at J, with 10 bases between the two ends. CDR3 region: CASSSRQAYEQYF. CDR3 bases: TGTGCCAGCTCATCTAGACAGGCCTACGAGCAGTACTTC.

This clonotype was counted many times. The rearrangement joins TRBV7-2 to TRBJ2-7; the match to TRBD2 covers 7 bases. The CDR3 totals 14 residues. The ends lost 0 bases at V and 3 bases at J; junction bases unmatched: 2. Germline CDR1 SGHTA, CDR2 FQGNSA. The CDR3 nucleotides are TGTGCCAGCAGCTTAGCGGCTAGCGGCTACGAGCAGTACTTC. Protein product: CASSLAASGYEQYF. Drawing the rest from reference TRBV7-2 and TRBJ2-7, the complete variable domain is GAGVSQSPSNKVTEKGKDVELRCDPISGHTALYWYRQSLGQGLEFLIYFQGNSAPDKSGLPSDRFSAERTGGSVSTLTIQRTQQEDSAVYLCASSLAASGYEQYFGPGTRLTVT.

This clonotype was recorded many times. This chain uses TRBV7-2 with TRBJ1-5; D perhaps matches TRBD1 (5 bases). Germline CDR1 SGHTA, CDR2 FQGNSA. The CDR3 contains 14 residues. V dropped 1 base and J dropped 5 bases, with 9 bases sitting between them. CDR3 amino acids: CASSLVFRDQPQHF. In DNA, the CDR3 is TGTGCCAGCAGCTTAGTTTTCAGGGATCAGCCCCAGCATTTT.

J is TRBJ2-1 and V is TRBV3-1, with D possibly matching TRBD1 (5 bases). Trimming stripped 5 bases from V and 4 bases from J, with 6 bases between. The CDR3 length is 12 residues. Germline-derived CDR1 and CDR2 are LGHDT and YNNKEL (reference sequence). The CDR3 DNA is TGTGCCAGCAGCAACAGGTACAATGAGCAGTTCTTC. Protein product: CASSNRYNEQFF.

The J gene is TRBJ2-1, the V gene TRBV27; 8 bases are shared with TRBD1. V gave up 6 bases and J gave up 7 bases; unmatched junction bases: 17. CDR3 length: 17 residues. Germline lookup yields CDR1 MNHEY and CDR2 SMNVEV (reference sequence). The CDR3 region has the DNA TGTGCCAGCAGGACTTACCCCGGCAGGGGGCTAGGGAATGAGCAGTTCTTC. It encodes CASRTYPGRGLGNEQFF.

This clonotype has ten or more counts. The chain recombines TRBV11-2 with TRBJ2-3; 9 bases line up with TRBD2. Germline CDR1 and CDR2: SGHAT and FQNNGV. The V gene end was trimmed by 5 bases and the J gene end by 2 bases; junction bases not matched to a gene: 5. The CDR3 contains 15 residues. The CDR3 DNA reads as TGTGCCAGCAGCGGAGCGGGAGGCAACACAGATACGCAGTATTTT. Translated: CASSGAGGNTDTQYF.

The J gene is TRBJ1-1, the V gene TRBV19; maybe TRBD1 (5 bases). This CDR3 is built from 15 residues. From germline, CDR1 is LNHDA and CDR2 SQIVND (reference sequence). The germline V and J ends were trimmed by 3 bases and 1 base, with 12 bases remaining between them. DNA of the CDR3: TGTGCCAGTAGTATGGGCACCGACAGGAACACTGAAGCTTTCTTT. Its protein product is CASSMGTDRNTEAFF.

The chain has TRBV6-1 and TRBJ1-2; D is perhaps TRBD1 (6 bases). This CDR3 has 12 residues. The germline gives CDR1 MNHNS, CDR2 SASEGT. V lost 10 bases, J lost 2 bases, and 11 bases lay in between. The CDR3 nucleotides read TGTGCCACCACCGGGACAAACTATGGCTACACCTTC. This gives the protein CATTGTNYGYTF.

There are many counts of this clonotype. The chain is built from TRBV5-1 and TRBJ2-1; TRBD2 matches at 8 bases. The germline V gene has CDR1 SGHRS and CDR2 YFSETQ. CDR3 length equals 16 residues. The junction had 11 bases not matched to a gene; V was cut back by 0 bases and J by 9 bases. As DNA, the CDR3 is TGCGCCAGCAGCTTGGTAACCAGCGGGAGTGGGGCTGAGCAGTTCTTC. Protein: CASSLVTSGSGAEQFF.